Listed below are T cell receptor beta chains from one sample, sequenced in a study of patients and donors after allogeneic stem cell transplantation. TCRdb processed the RT-PCR reads anew with MiXCR; each CDR3 protein has one entry. Of about 87,000 distinct CDR3 sequences in the sample, roughly 5.2% are singletons; the top ten hold 2.6%. Sequenced sample: blood, either unsorted or a sorted T cell fraction (not recorded which). The receptor source for this set is a human donor who was either an allogeneic HSCT recipient or a stem cell or donor lymphocyte infusion donor (not recorded which). It is not recorded whose cells these are; they may come from a transplant donor. The CDR3 runs from the conserved cysteine through the conserved F or W. The D gene is left open where the match is weak. Clone size is shown for a subset of rows, as once, few, many or a class of expanded clone.

v_gene,d_gene,abundance,j_gene,CDR3aa,CDR3nt
TRBV5-1,.,many,TRBJ2-7,CASSTTPGMIYEQYF,TGCGCCAGCAGCACGACGCCAGGAATGATTTACGAGCAGTACTTC
TRBV2,TRBD1,.,TRBJ1-2,CASSKEQGAVYGYTF,TGTGCCAGCAGTAAAGAACAGGGGGCTGTATATGGCTACACCTTC
TRBV25-1,.,many,TRBJ1-1,CASQPTGGGNTEAFF,TGTGCCAGCCAGCCTACCGGGGGTGGGAACACTGAAGCTTTCTTT
TRBV28,TRBD1,many,TRBJ2-3,CASSTRDRGYTDTQYF,TGTGCCAGCAGTACCCGGGACAGGGGCTACACAGATACGCAGTATTTT
TRBV10-3,.,many,TRBJ1-2,CAISEYRDPGYTF,TGTGCCATCAGTGAGTACAGGGATCCTGGCTACACCTTC
TRBV7-9,.,.,TRBJ2-5,CASSPGIGANVGTQYF,TGTGCCAGCAGCCCAGGGATTGGGGCCAACGTTGGGACCCAGTACTTC
TRBV15,.,few,TRBJ2-5,CATSRDPGLETQYF,TGTGCCACCAGCAGAGATCCCGGTTTAGAGACCCAGTACTTC
TRBV20-1,.,many,TRBJ2-7,CSAEDTPEQYF,TGCAGTGCCGAGGACACTCCGGAGCAGTACTTC
TRBV7-2,.,many,TRBJ2-1,CASSFRVGEQFF,TGTGCCAGCAGCTTCCGGGTGGGTGAGCAGTTCTTC
TRBV7-9,.,many,TRBJ1-5,CASSLEPAGEVSQPQHF,TGTGCCAGCAGCTTAGAGCCCGCAGGGGAGGTATCTCAGCCCCAGCATTTT
TRBV24-1,TRBD2,many,TRBJ2-1,CAVSGLVATGEQFF,TGTGCCGTAAGTGGACTAGTCGCGACCGGGGAGCAGTTCTTC
TRBV15,.,many,TRBJ2-5,CATSRDPGVQETQYF,TGTGCCACCAGCAGAGATCCGGGGGTCCAAGAGACCCAGTACTTC
TRBV12-3/TRBV12-4,.,many,TRBJ2-2,CASSGGRGGTGELFF,TGTGCCAGCAGTGGGGGAAGGGGGGGCACCGGGGAGCTGTTTTTT
TRBV5-4,.,many,TRBJ2-5,CASSLDPTAETQYF,TGTGCCAGCAGCTTGGACCCAACTGCAGAGACCCAGTACTTC
TRBV28,.,many,TRBJ1-1,CASSRIQDRQAFF,TGTGCCAGCAGTCGTATACAGGATCGTCAAGCTTTCTTT
TRBV12-5,TRBD1,.,TRBJ1-2,CASGLSLSGQPMSYTF,TGTGCTAGTGGTTTGAGCTTGTCGGGACAGCCTATGTCCTACACCTTC
TRBV19,.,many,TRBJ2-1,CASSIEGPSRNEVDEQFF,TGTGCCAGTAGTATAGAAGGACCCAGCCGTAACGAGGTAGATGAGCAGTTCTTC
TRBV5-1,.,many,TRBJ1-1,CASSLGLGEDAFF,TGCGCCAGCAGCTTGGGGTTAGGGGAGGACGCTTTCTTT
TRBV4-2,TRBD2,few,TRBJ2-3,CASRTSGRADTQYF,TGTGCCAGCAGAACTAGCGGGAGGGCCGATACGCAGTATTTT
TRBV4-2,.,many,TRBJ2-5,CASSQDPWRAEETQYF,TGTGCCAGCAGCCAAGACCCCTGGCGGGCAGAGGAGACCCAGTACTTC
TRBV12-3/TRBV12-4,.,many,TRBJ1-1,CASTLNGLMAEAFF,TGTGCCAGCACCCTCAACGGATTGATGGCTGAAGCTTTCTTT
TRBV12-3/TRBV12-4,TRBD1,many,TRBJ2-6,CASSSGDRGLGANVLTF,TGTGCCAGCAGTTCTGGGGACAGGGGGCTGGGGGCCAACGTCCTGACTTTC
TRBV28,.,many,TRBJ1-4,CASSSRAINEKLFF,TGTGCCAGCTCCTCAAGGGCCATTAATGAAAAACTGTTTTTT
TRBV4-1,.,many,TRBJ2-5,CASSQDGASTGRIF,TGCGCCAGCAGCCAAGATGGGGCGAGTACGGGACGTATCTTC
TRBV20-1,TRBD1,few,TRBJ1-2,CSARARQGAGYGYTF,TGCAGTGCTAGGGCCAGACAGGGGGCGGGCTATGGCTACACCTTC